These 30 T cell receptor beta chains came from one sample sequenced in a study of CD8 T cells in ankylosing spondylitis. MiXCR was run by TCRdb on the 5' RACE reads, yielding one entry per CDR3 protein. The sample lists about 140,000 distinct CDR3 sequences; roughly 8.8% were seen once. The sequencing input was synovial fluid, either unsorted or a sorted T cell fraction (not recorded which). These receptor sequences come from a male donor with ankylosing spondylitis.

This chain uses TRBV7-2 with TRBJ2-5, with 8 bases that match TRBD1. Germline V CDR1 and CDR2: SGHTA, FQGNSA. V shed 5 bases, J shed 3 bases, and the junction held 8 bases outside the gene matches. The CDR3 covers 15 residues. The CDR3, as DNA: TGTGCCAGCAGCGCCCGGACAGGGACTGAAGAGACCCAGTACTTC. Translation gives CASSARTGTEETQYF.

This clonotype was observed many times. The V gene is TRBV7-2, the J gene TRBJ1-1; weak D call: TRBD1 (5 bases). This CDR3 is built from 12 residues. CDR1 is SGHTA, CDR2 FQGNSA, per germline. V was cut by 5 bases and J by 10 bases, with 14 bases left in between. The CDR3 is CASSDLLGGAFF. CDR3 in DNA: TGTGCCAGCAGCGACTTGTTGGGGGGAGCTTTCTTT.

This clonotype showed up many times. The chain has TRBV2 and TRBJ1-5, with 7 positions matching TRBD1. This CDR3 contains 16 residues. CDR1 is SNHLY and CDR2 is FYNNEI in the germline V gene. V lost 6 bases, J lost 0 bases, and 8 bases stayed unmatched. The CDR3 DNA sequence: TGTGCCAGCAGGGGACAGAGTACCTATAGCAATCAGCCCCAGCATTTT. Translation gives CASRGQSTYSNQPQHF.

The chain couples TRBV7-6 to TRBJ2-7; 8 bases are shared with TRBD1. Per the germline V gene, CDR1 is SGHVS and CDR2 is FNYEAQ. The CDR3 contains 13 residues. J lost 6 bases, V lost 2 bases, and 3 bases had no gene match. CDR3 loop: CASSLFTGGEQYF. The CDR3, as DNA: TGTGCCAGCAGCTTATTCACAGGGGGCGAGCAGTACTTC. Complete variable domain (other parts from reference TRBV7-6 and TRBJ2-7): GAGVSQSPRYKVTKRGQDVALRCDPISGHVSLYWYRQALGQGPEFLTYFNYEAQQDKSGLPNDRFSAERPEGSISTLTIQRTEQRDSAMYRCASSLFTGGEQYFGPGTRLTVT.

The chain links TRBV3-1 to TRBJ1-3; no definite D call. V was trimmed by 1 base and J by 1 base, leaving 5 bases between them. Germline CDR1 is LGHDT and CDR2 is YNNKEL (reference sequence). This CDR3 spans 14 amino acids. As DNA, the CDR3 is TGTGCCAGCAGCCAAGCCTTGTCTGGAAACACCATATATTTT. Translating gives CASSQALSGNTIYF.

This clonotype was counted a few times. The rearrangement joins TRBV27 to TRBJ2-7, with D perhaps TRBD1 or TRBD2 (5 bases each). CDR1 is MNHEY and CDR2 is SMNVEV in the germline V gene (reference sequence). With 7 bases removed from V and 0 bases from J, the gap between germline ends came to 28 bases. The CDR3 is 19 residues long. CDR3 sequence: CASNLGKWRAGPVSYEQYF. CDR3 sequence (DNA): TGTGCCAGCAACCTAGGCAAGTGGCGGGCAGGGCCCGTCTCCTACGAGCAGTACTTC.

The chain combines TRBV20-1 with TRBJ2-5; D gene uncertain. The CDR3 is 13 amino acids. The germline V gene has CDR1 DFQATT and CDR2 SNEGSKA (reference sequence). The CDR3 DNA is TGCAGCCCAACGCCGGCGACCCAAGAGACCCAGTACTTC. This sequence encodes CSPTPATQETQYF.

The table lists this clonotype with many counts. The J gene is TRBJ2-7, the V gene TRBV5-1, with TRBD1 matching 10 bases. The CDR3 spans 15 residues. V lost 1 base, J lost 6 bases, and 7 bases stayed unmatched. Germline CDR1 SGHRS, CDR2 YFSETQ. The CDR3 nucleotides read TGCGCCAGCAGCTTGATGGGACAGGGGTATGGCGAGCAGTACTTC. It is translated as CASSLMGQGYGEQYF.

This clonotype turned up a few times. This chain connects TRBV7-9 to TRBJ1-2, with a weak D call TRBD1 (5 bases). Germline V CDR1 and CDR2: SEHNR, FQNEAQ (reference sequence). V was cut by 5 bases and J by 4 bases, with 8 bases left in between. The CDR3 consists of 12 residues. The CDR3 DNA reads as TGTGCCAGCAGCCCAGGGTCCTATGGCTACACCTTC. It encodes CASSPGSYGYTF.

This clonotype was observed at least ten times. This chain uses TRBV7-2 with TRBJ1-5; weak D call: TRBD1 (5 bases). V was cut by 3 bases and J by 5 bases, with 11 bases left in between. The CDR3 runs 14 residues. Germline V gene lookup returns CDR1 SGHTA and CDR2 FQGNSA. The DNA for the CDR3 is TGTGCCAGCAGCTTTGGGGGACGGGATCAGCCCCAGCATTTT. Translation: CASSFGGRDQPQHF.

This clonotype showed up many times. The J gene is TRBJ2-1, the V gene TRBV5-6; no clear D gene. CDR3 length: 14 residues. Germline V gene sequence: CDR1 SGHDT, CDR2 YYEEEE. With 2 bases removed from V and 7 bases from J, the gap between germline ends came to 13 bases. The CDR3 coding sequence is TGTGCCAGCAGCTTACGGATGCGGCGGAATGAGCAGTTCTTC. Translating it yields CASSLRMRRNEQFF.

The CDR3 region is CATEREAFNTQYF. The CDR3 DNA follows: TGTGCCACCGAGCGGGAGGCCTTTAATACGCAGTATTTT. This chain links TRBV10-3 with TRBJ2-3; 9 bases are a match to TRBD2. Germline assignment: CDR1 ENHRY and CDR2 SYGVKD. The CDR3 sequence is 13 residues long. V was clipped by 10 bases and J by 7 bases; unmatched bases: 9.

This clonotype was picked up many times. The chain has TRBV20-1 and TRBJ2-2, with D possibly TRBD1 on 6 matching bases. Trimming took 3 bases from V and 5 from J, leaving 10 bases between them. CDR3 size: 13 residues. CDR1 DFQATT and CDR2 SNEGSKA come from the germline V gene (reference sequence). The CDR3 here is CSASTGTTGELFF. The CDR3 DNA follows: TGCAGTGCTAGCACAGGGACAACCGGGGAGCTGTTTTTT.

This clonotype occurred many times. CDR3 loop: CASSGPGQGFVQPQHF. The CDR3 nucleotides read TGTGCCAGCAGCGGACCGGGACAGGGGTTTGTTCAGCCCCAGCATTTT. This rearrangement joins TRBV21-1 to TRBJ1-5; the D segment call TRBD1 is taken from the table without a DNA check. TRBV21-1 is deemed a pseudogene. CDR3 length equals 16 residues.

This chain connects TRBV28 to TRBJ2-5, with 8 bases matching TRBD2. Germline V gene lookup returns CDR1 MDHEN and CDR2 SYDVKM. J lost 5 bases, V lost 5 bases, and 4 bases had no gene match. The CDR3 covers 13 residues. For the CDR3, the DNA is TGTGCCAGCAGTCAAGCGGGAGCCGAGACCCAGTACTTC. Its translation is CASSQAGAETQYF.

This clonotype was found a few times. The gene calls are TRBV10-3 and TRBJ1-1; D remains ambiguous. The length of the CDR3 is 14 residues. V was shortened by 7 bases and J by 0 bases, with 12 bases between the two germline ends. The germline V gene has CDR1 ENHRY and CDR2 SYGVKD. The CDR3 protein is CAITKAGVNTEAFF. CDR3 DNA sequence: TGTGCCATCACCAAAGCCGGGGTGAACACTGAAGCTTTCTTT.

At least ten counts were recorded for this clonotype. The V and J genes are TRBV5-6 and TRBJ1-2; maybe TRBD1 (5 bases). The germline V and J ends were trimmed by 1 base and 2 bases, with 12 bases remaining between them. Looked up from germline, CDR1 is SGHDT and CDR2 is YYEEEE. The CDR3 covers 15 residues. The CDR3: CASSLIVRDNYGYTF. The CDR3 DNA follows: TGTGCCAGCAGCTTGATCGTCAGGGACAACTATGGCTACACCTTC.

This clonotype was seen repeatedly, ten times or more. The rearrangement joins TRBV5-6 to TRBJ1-1; TRBD1 might be the D (5 bases). The CDR3 has 14 amino acids. V lost 2 bases to trimming and J lost 0 bases, with 8 bases between them. CDR1 and CDR2 (germline): SGHDT, YYEEEE. This CDR3 is CASSFEGLNTEAFF. The CDR3 nucleotides read TGTGCCAGCAGCTTTGAGGGACTGAACACTGAAGCTTTCTTT.

There are a few counts of this clonotype. V is TRBV5-1 and J is TRBJ2-5, with D possibly being TRBD2 (6 bases). The CDR3 runs 14 residues. V was clipped by 5 bases and J by 0 bases, with 11 bases between them. From germline, CDR1 is SGHRS and CDR2 YFSETQ. CDR3 protein: CASRLRGDQETQYF. The CDR3, as DNA: TGCGCCAGCAGGTTGCGGGGCGACCAAGAGACCCAGTACTTC.

There are a few counts of this clonotype. J is TRBJ1-1 and V is TRBV7-2; 8 bases fit TRBD1. The trim removed 3 bases at V and 7 bases at J, leaving 4 bases unmatched. CDR3 length equals 13 residues. The germline gives CDR1 SGHTA, CDR2 FQGNSA. CDR3 sequence: CASSFQGASEAFF. In DNA form, the CDR3 reads TGTGCCAGCAGCTTCCAGGGGGCAAGTGAAGCTTTCTTT. The whole variable domain, remainder taken from reference TRBV7-2 and TRBJ1-1, is GAGVSQSPSNKVTEKGKDVELRCDPISGHTALYWYRQSLGQGLEFLIYFQGNSAPDKSGLPSDRFSAERTGGSVSTLTIQRTQQEDSAVYLCASSFQGASEAFFGQGTRLTVV.

The table lists this clonotype with many counts. The chain carries TRBV6-4 and TRBJ1-5, with D uncertain. Trimming shortened V by 3 bases and J by 0 bases, and 6 bases separated the two germline ends. The CDR3 spans 14 residues. The germline gives CDR1 MRHNA, CDR2 SNTAGT. This chain's CDR3 is CASSEGYSNQPQHF. CDR3 sequence (DNA): TGTGCCAGCAGTGAGGGCTATAGCAATCAGCCCCAGCATTTT.

Many counts were recorded for this clonotype. The chain has TRBV7-2 and TRBJ1-2, with unresolved D. The CDR3 covers 13 residues. CDR1 and CDR2 (germline): SGHTA, FQGNSA. The ends were cut back, 1 base at V and 6 bases at J, with 9 bases in the middle. CDR3 sequence: CASSLGRWDGYTF. DNA of the CDR3: TGTGCCAGCAGCTTAGGGCGTTGGGATGGCTACACCTTC.

This clonotype was counted ten times or more. The gene calls are TRBV7-9 and TRBJ1-2; D is perhaps TRBD1 (5 bases). The CDR3 contains 13 residues. V shed 5 bases and J shed 7 bases, with 14 bases lying between them. The germline CDR1 and CDR2 sequences are SEHNR and FQNEAQ (reference sequence). CDR3 sequence: CASSPGRVSGYTF. CDR3 DNA sequence: TGTGCCAGCAGCCCAGGGAGAGTCTCTGGCTACACCTTC.

This clonotype was counted at least ten times. The gene calls are TRBV5-1 and TRBJ2-2, with 9 bases identical to TRBD1. Germline loops: CDR1 SGHRS, CDR2 YFSETQ. This CDR3 is built from 15 residues. The trim removed 6 bases at V and 5 bases at J, leaving 8 bases unmatched. As DNA, the CDR3 is TGCGCCAGCATCCCGGGACAGGGTGATACCGGGGAGCTGTTTTTT. Translation gives CASIPGQGDTGELFF. Supplemented by reference TRBV5-1 and TRBJ2-2, the full variable domain reads KAGVTQTPRYLIKTRGQQVTLSCSPISGHRSVSWYQQTPGQGLQFLFEYFSETQRNKGNFPGRFSGRQFSNSRSEMNVSTLELGDSALYLCASIPGQGDTGELFFGEGSRLTVL.

Many counts were recorded for this clonotype. The CDR3 is CASSDRVGTEAFF. The CDR3 nucleotides read TGTGCCAGCAGTGACAGGGTAGGCACTGAAGCTTTCTTT. The chain links TRBV27 to TRBJ1-1; 7 nucleotides line up with TRBD1. V lost 5 bases and J lost 4; bases outside the gene matches: 4. Germline V gene data show CDR1 as MNHEY and CDR2 as SMNVEV (reference sequence). CDR3 length: 13 residues.

This clonotype was seen ten or more times. The V gene is TRBV4-2, the J gene TRBJ2-1; TRBD2 is a possible D gene (6 bases). Germline assignment: CDR1 LGHNA and CDR2 YNFKEQ. The CDR3 sequence is 16 residues long. V was pared by 4 bases and J by 0 bases, with 13 bases between. The CDR3 is CASSRGGGSSYNEQFF. The CDR3, as DNA: TGTGCCAGCAGCCGCGGTGGGGGGAGCTCCTACAATGAGCAGTTCTTC.

This clonotype has at least ten counts. The chain links TRBV2 to TRBJ2-7; 11 bases agree with TRBD1. CDR1 is SNHLY and CDR2 is FYNNEI in the germline V gene. V lost 4 bases and J lost 6; bases outside the gene matches: 8. This CDR3 has 15 amino acids. The CDR3 region is CASSVLGTGGLEQYF. In DNA form, the CDR3 reads TGTGCCAGCAGTGTTCTCGGGACAGGGGGTCTCGAGCAGTACTTC.

The chain combines TRBV20-1 with TRBJ2-1, with no clear D. The V gene's germline CDR1 is DFQATT and CDR2 SNEGSKA (reference sequence). V was trimmed by 4 bases and J by 6 bases, leaving 13 bases between them. The length of the CDR3 is 13 residues. The CDR3 region is CSATRLASNEQFF. The DNA for the CDR3 is TGCAGTGCTACCAGACTTGCAAGCAATGAGCAGTTCTTC.

The chain has TRBV20-1 and TRBJ2-1, with 9 bases fitting TRBD2. This CDR3 contains 15 residues. Germline CDR1 is DFQATT and CDR2 is SNEGSKA (reference sequence). V was clipped by 4 bases and J by 6 bases; unmatched bases: 10. CDR3 loop: CSATGGRDPSNEQFF. The DNA of the CDR3 is TGCAGTGCTACGGGCGGGAGGGACCCCTCCAATGAGCAGTTCTTC.

The chain employs TRBV6-1 and TRBJ1-2, with no clear D. Looked up from germline, CDR1 is MNHNS and CDR2 is SASEGT. The CDR3 has 13 amino acids. V gave up 6 bases and J gave up 5 bases, with 13 bases separating them. The CDR3 sequence: CASRGGYGYGYTF. The CDR3 region has the DNA TGTGCCAGCAGAGGAGGGTACGGGTATGGCTACACCTTC.